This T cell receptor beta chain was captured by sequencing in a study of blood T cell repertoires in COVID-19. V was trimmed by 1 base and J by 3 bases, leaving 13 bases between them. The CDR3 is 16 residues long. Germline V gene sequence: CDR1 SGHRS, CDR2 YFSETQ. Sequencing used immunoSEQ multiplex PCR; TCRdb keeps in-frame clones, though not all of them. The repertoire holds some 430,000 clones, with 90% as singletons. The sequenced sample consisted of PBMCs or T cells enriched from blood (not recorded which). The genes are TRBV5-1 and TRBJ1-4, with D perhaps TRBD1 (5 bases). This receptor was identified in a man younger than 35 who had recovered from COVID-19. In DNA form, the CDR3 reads TGCGCCAGCAGCTTGTCACCACAGGTTGCTAATGAAAAACTGTTTTTT. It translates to CASSLSPQVANEKLFF. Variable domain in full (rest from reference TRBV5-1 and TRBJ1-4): KAGVTQTPRYLIKTRGQQVTLSCSPISGHRSVSWYQQTPGQGLQFLFEYFSETQRNKGNFPGRFSGRQFSNSRSEMNVSTLELGDSALYLCASSLSPQVANEKLFFGSGTQLSVL.